A selection of T cell receptor beta chains follows, all from one sample in a study of blood T cell repertoires in COVID-19. Data came from immunoSEQ multiplex PCR; TCRdb stores just in-frame clones and leaves some out. This table has roughly 190,000 clones, nearly 90% appearing once. Source material: peripheral blood. The receptors come from a man aged 60 to 75 with active or convalescent COVID-19. The CDR3 runs from the conserved cysteine through the conserved F or W. The D gene is left open where the match is weak.

V	J	D	DNA	CDR3
TRBV11-2	TRBJ1-3	-	TGTGCCAGCAGCCGTACCGCAGTCTCTGGAAACACCATATATTTT	CASSRTAVSGNTIYF
TRBV6-5	TRBJ2-7	-	TGTGCCAGCAGCTGGGACAACGAGCAGTACTTC	CASSWDNEQYF
TRBV10-3	TRBJ1-3	-	TGTGCCATCAGTCCGGGACACCTAAACTCTGGAAACACCATATATTTT	CAISPGHLNSGNTIYF
TRBV2	TRBJ2-7	TRBD1	TGTGCCAGCAGTGAAGCGTGGGACAGGGGTTACGAGCAGTACTTC	CASSEAWDRGYEQYF
TRBV4-1	TRBJ1-2	TRBD1	TGCGCCAGCAGCCAAGATTCGCGGACAGGGGACCCCTATGGCTACACCTTC	CASSQDSRTGDPYGYTF
TRBV6-5	TRBJ2-7	-	TGTGCCAGCACAGACACTCCGTCCTACGAGCAGTACTTC	CASTDTPSYEQYF
TRBV6-5	TRBJ1-2	-	TGTGCCAGCAGTTCCCCGAACTATGGCTACACCTTC	CASSSPNYGYTF
TRBV10-3	TRBJ1-2	TRBD1	TGTGCCATCAGTGAGACAGGGACAGGGGCCACTATTACTAACTATGGCTACACCTTC	CAISETGTGATITNYGYTF
TRBV11-3	TRBJ2-1	-	TGTGCCAGCAGCTTACAGGGGTATGAGCAGTTCTTC	CASSLQGYEQFF
TRBV6-1	TRBJ2-3	TRBD1	TGTGCCAGCAGTGAAGGCGGGACAGGGACAGATACGCAGTATTTT	CASSEGGTGTDTQYF
TRBV9	TRBJ1-2	TRBD1	TGTGCCAGCAGCGACAGGGACAGGGTAGCTAACTATGGCTACACCTTC	CASSDRDRVANYGYTF
TRBV5-5	TRBJ2-7	-	TGTGCCAGCAGCTTGGGGCAGTACGAGCAGTACTTC	CASSLGQYEQYF